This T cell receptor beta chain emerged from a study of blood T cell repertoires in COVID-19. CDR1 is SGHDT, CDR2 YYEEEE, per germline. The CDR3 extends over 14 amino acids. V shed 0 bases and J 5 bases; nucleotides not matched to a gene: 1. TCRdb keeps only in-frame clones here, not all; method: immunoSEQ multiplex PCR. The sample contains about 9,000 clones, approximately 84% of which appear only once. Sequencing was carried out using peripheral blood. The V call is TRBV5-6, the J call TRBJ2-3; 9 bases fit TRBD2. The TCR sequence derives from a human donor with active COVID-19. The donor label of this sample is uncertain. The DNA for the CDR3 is TGTGCCAGCAGCTTGGCACTAGCGGGAGATACGCAGTATTTT. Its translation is CASSLALAGDTQYF.